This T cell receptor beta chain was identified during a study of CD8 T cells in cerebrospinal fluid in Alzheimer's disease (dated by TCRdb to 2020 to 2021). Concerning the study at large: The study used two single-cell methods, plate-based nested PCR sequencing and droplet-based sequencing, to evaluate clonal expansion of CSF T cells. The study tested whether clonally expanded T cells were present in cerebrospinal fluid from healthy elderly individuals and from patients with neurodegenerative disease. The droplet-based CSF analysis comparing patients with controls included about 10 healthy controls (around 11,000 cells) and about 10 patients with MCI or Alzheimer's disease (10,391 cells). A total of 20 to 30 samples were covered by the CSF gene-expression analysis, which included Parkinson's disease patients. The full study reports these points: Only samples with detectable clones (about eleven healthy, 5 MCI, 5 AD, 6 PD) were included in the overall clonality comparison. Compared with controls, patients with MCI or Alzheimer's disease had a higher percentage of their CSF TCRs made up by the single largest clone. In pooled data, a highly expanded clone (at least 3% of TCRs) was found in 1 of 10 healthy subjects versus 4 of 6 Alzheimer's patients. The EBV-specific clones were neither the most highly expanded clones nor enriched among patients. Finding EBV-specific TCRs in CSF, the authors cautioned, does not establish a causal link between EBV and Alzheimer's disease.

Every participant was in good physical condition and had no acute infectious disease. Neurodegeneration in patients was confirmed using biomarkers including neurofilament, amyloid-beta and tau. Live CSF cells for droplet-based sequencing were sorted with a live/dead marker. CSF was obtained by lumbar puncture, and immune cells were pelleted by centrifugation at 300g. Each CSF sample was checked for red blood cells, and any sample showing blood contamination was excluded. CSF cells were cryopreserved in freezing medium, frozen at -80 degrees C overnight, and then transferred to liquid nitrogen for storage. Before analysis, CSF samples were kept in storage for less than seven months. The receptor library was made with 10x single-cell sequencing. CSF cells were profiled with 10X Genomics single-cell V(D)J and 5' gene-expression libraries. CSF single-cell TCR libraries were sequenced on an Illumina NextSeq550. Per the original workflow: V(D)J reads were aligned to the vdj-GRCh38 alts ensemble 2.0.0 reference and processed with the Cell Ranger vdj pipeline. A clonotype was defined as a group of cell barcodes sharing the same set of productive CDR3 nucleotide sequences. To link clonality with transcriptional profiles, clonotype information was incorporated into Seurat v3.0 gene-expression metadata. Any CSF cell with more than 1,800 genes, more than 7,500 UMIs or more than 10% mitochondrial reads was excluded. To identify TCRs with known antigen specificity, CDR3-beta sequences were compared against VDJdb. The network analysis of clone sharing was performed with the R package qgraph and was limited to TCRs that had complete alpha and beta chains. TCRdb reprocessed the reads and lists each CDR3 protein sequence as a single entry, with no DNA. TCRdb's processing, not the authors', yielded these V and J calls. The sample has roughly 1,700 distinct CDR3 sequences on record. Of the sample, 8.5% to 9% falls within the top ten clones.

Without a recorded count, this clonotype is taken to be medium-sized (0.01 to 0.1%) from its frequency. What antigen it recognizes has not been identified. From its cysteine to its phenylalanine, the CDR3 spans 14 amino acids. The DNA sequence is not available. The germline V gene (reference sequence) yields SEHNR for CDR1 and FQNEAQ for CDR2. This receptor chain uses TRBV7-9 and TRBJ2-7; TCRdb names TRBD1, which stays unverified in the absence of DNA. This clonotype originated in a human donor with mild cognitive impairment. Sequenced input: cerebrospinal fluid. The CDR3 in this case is CASSLGDAFDEQYF.